This T cell receptor beta chain was observed in a study of blood T cells in healthy people across ages. This CDR3 region has 14 residues. Trimming took 4 bases from V and 2 from J; bases not matched to a gene: 8. Germline loops: CDR1 SQVTM, CDR2 ANQGSEA. Per sample, extraction of total RNA gave at least 5 micrograms in every case. This clonotype was detected many times. A second PCR, run for roughly 7 to 11 cycles, used a sample-barcoded 5' primer plus a J-beta primer mix. TCRdb recomputed calls from the 5' RACE reads with MiXCR, one row per CDR3 protein. In the table there are fewer than 650,000 distinct CDR3 sequences, about 26% of which are singletons. The same sample was also used in a study of T cells of mothers and their children.

The origin of this receptor is a boy aged 2-15 years in good health. The chain employs TRBV29-1 and TRBJ2-7; 7 bases match TRBD2. Sequencing input: blood. The CDR3 DNA is TGCAGCGTTGGGGGGAGGGTGTCCCCCTACGAGCAGTACTTC. Protein sequence: CSVGGRVSPYEQYF.